What follows are 13 T cell receptor beta chains derived from one specimen sequenced in a study of radiation and T cells in renal cell carcinoma (dated by TCRdb to 2019 to 2021). The protocol used for the library was the immunoSEQ multiplex PCR assay. The table was pulled from immuneACCESS by TCRdb, which kept in-frame rearrangements only. Such tables lose some clones; where checked, under half of the loss comes from unresolved V genes, and the rest has no known cause. This sample lists approximately 90,000 clones; 86% were detected once. Together, the top ten hold 6% to 9% of the sample. The time point label corresponds to: baseline pretreatment blood. The treatment or condition label on this specimen signifies: 15 Gy SBRT to primary tumor, nephrectomy 4 weeks later. The sample here was blood, taken from a patient whose treatment included radiotherapy and nephrectomy. All receptors derive from a man aged 45-65 years with renal cell carcinoma.

The CDR3 nucleotides are TGTGCCTGGAGTCTCTCGTCCCTGGACAGAAGCAATCAGCCCCAGCATTTT. Amino acid sequence: CAWSLSSLDRSNQPQHF. The chain carries TRBV30 and TRBJ1-5; tentative D call: TRBD1 (6 bases). This CDR3 comprises 17 residues. CDR1 and CDR2 from the germline V gene are GTSNPN and SVGIG (reference sequence). Trimming removed 2 bases at V and 1 base at J, with 18 bases between.

A few counts support this clone. The chain recombines TRBV28 with TRBJ1-1; 7 bases are a match to TRBD1. This CDR3 has 15 amino acids. CDR1 is MDHEN, CDR2 SYDVKM, per germline. The V segment lost 2 bases and the J segment 8 bases; nucleotides outside the gene matches: 11. The CDR3 sequence is CASSLVPGGYIEAFF. In nucleotides, the CDR3 is TGTGCCAGCAGTTTAGTCCCAGGGGGTTACATCGAAGCTTTCTTT.

This clone appeared once. This rearrangement joins TRBV11-2 to TRBJ2-1; 7 bases fit TRBD2. The CDR3 is 14 residues long. CDR1 and CDR2 (germline): SGHAT, FQNNGV. The V and J ends lost 5 bases and 6 bases, in that order; junction bases with no gene match: 7. CDR3 sequence: CASSDVRTSNEQFF. In nucleotides, the CDR3 is TGTGCCAGCAGCGACGTAAGGACTAGCAATGAGCAGTTCTTC.

The rearrangement joins TRBV19 to TRBJ2-1; TRBD2 matches 9 bases. Trimming took 2 bases from V and 9 from J; bases not matched to a gene: 8. CDR3 length: 15 amino acids. CDR1 and CDR2 from the germline V gene are LNHDA and SQIVND (reference sequence). For the CDR3, the DNA is TGTGCCAGTAGTATATCGCTAGCGGGAAATGTTGAGCAGTTCTTC. This codes for CASSISLAGNVEQFF.

This clone was seen a few times. This chain joins TRBV18 and TRBJ1-1, with D unresolved. The germline gives CDR1 KGHSH, CDR2 LQKENI. This CDR3 has 12 amino acids. V was shortened by 3 bases and J by 8 bases, with 10 bases between the two germline ends. The CDR3 protein is CASSPLVGEAFF. The CDR3 DNA reads as TGTGCCAGCTCACCGCTTGTGGGCGAAGCTTTCTTT.

This clone was counted between two and nine times. The chain employs TRBV4-2 and TRBJ2-3, with TRBD2 matching 12 bases. Germline CDR1 and CDR2: LGHNA and YNFKEQ. After removal of 4 bases from V and 4 bases from J, the junction contained 3 bases not matched to a gene. The CDR3 is made up of 15 amino acids. CDR3 sequence: CASSPSGGAPDTQYF. DNA of the CDR3: TGTGCCAGCAGCCCTAGCGGGGGGGCCCCAGATACGCAGTATTTT.

V is TRBV9 and J is TRBJ2-5; tentatively, D is TRBD1 or TRBD2 (6 bases each). CDR3 length: 15 amino acids. Looked up from germline, CDR1 is SGDLS and CDR2 is YYNGEE. V shed 4 bases and J shed 5 bases, with 18 bases lying between them. The CDR3 DNA follows: TGTGCCAGCAGCACCTCAGGGGCAGGAGGGGAGACCCAGTACTTC. As protein: CASSTSGAGGETQYF.

The chain carries TRBV25-1 and TRBJ2-1, with D unresolved. Germline V gene lookup returns CDR1 MGHDK and CDR2 SYGVNS. Trimming shortened V by 7 bases and J by 9 bases, and 10 bases separated the two germline ends. The CDR3 covers 11 residues. CDR3 sequence reads: CASIGKGEQFF. DNA of the CDR3: TGTGCCAGCATTGGGAAGGGTGAGCAGTTCTTC.

The chain is built from TRBV5-1 and TRBJ2-3, with D maybe TRBD1 (6 bases). Trimming removed 5 bases from V and 2 bases from J, with 15 bases in between. This CDR3 is 15 amino acids long. CDR1 is SGHRS and CDR2 is YFSETQ in the germline V gene. The CDR3 spells CASSWGLAFTDTQYF. CDR3 in DNA: TGCGCCAGCAGTTGGGGGCTAGCCTTCACAGATACGCAGTATTTT. The variable domain in full, completed from reference TRBV5-1 and TRBJ2-3, reads KAGVTQTPRYLIKTRGQQVTLSCSPISGHRSVSWYQQTPGQGLQFLFEYFSETQRNKGNFPGRFSGRQFSNSRSEMNVSTLELGDSALYLCASSWGLAFTDTQYFGPGTRLTVL.

This rearrangement joins TRBV13 to TRBJ2-7; TRBD1 matches at 7 bases. V was pared by 4 bases and J by 2 bases, with 2 bases of the junction left unmatched. Germline V gene lookup returns CDR1 PRHDT and CDR2 FYEKMQ (reference sequence). CDR3 length: 13 residues. This CDR3 reads CASSSDRTYEQYF. The CDR3 coding sequence is TGTGCCAGCAGCTCGGACAGGACCTACGAGCAGTACTTC.

This chain connects TRBV9 to TRBJ2-3; TRBD2 matches at 7 bases. This CDR3 comprises 15 residues. V shed 2 bases and J 4 bases; nucleotides not matched to a gene: 7. Germline-derived CDR1 and CDR2 are SGDLS and YYNGEE. DNA for the CDR3: TGTGCCAGCAGCGTTTTTGGCGGGGGTGCAGATACGCAGTATTTT. It yields the protein CASSVFGGGADTQYF.

V gene TRBV6-1 combines with J gene TRBJ2-7; perhaps TRBD1 as D (5 bases). The length of the CDR3 is 14 residues. Trimming took 1 base from V and 1 from J, leaving 8 bases between them. The germline V gene has CDR1 MNHNS and CDR2 SASEGT. The CDR3 spells CASSEEGHSYEQYF. CDR3 in DNA: TGTGCCAGCAGTGAAGAGGGGCATTCCTACGAGCAGTACTTC.

The genes are TRBV12-5 and TRBJ1-1, with unresolved D. This CDR3 contains 16 residues. Germline CDR1 is LGHNT and CDR2 is FRNRAP. The ends were cut back, 0 bases at V and 1 base at J, with 12 bases in the middle. CDR3 loop: CASGLVPGGSNTEAFF. The CDR3 coding sequence is TGTGCTAGTGGTTTGGTACCGGGAGGATCGAACACTGAAGCTTTCTTT.